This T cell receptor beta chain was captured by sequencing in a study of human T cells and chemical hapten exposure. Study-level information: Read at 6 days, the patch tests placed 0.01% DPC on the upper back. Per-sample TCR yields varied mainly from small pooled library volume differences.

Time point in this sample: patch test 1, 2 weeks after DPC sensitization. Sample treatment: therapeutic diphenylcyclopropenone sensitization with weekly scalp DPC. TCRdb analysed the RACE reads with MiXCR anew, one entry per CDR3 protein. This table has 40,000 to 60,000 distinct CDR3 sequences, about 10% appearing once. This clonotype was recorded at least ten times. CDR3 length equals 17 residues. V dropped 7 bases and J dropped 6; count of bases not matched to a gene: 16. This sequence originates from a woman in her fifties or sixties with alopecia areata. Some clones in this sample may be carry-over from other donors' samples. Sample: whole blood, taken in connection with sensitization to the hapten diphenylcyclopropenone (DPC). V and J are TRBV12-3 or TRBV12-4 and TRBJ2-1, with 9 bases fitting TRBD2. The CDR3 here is CASTASGGRAARNEQFF. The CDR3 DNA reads TGTGCCAGCACCGCATCGGGCGGGAGGGCCGCCCGCAATGAGCAGTTCTTC.